This T cell receptor (beta chain) was recorded in a study of shared clonotypes between healthy human individuals. Regarding the study as a whole: Sharing across four donors was seen in about 5% of naive CD4 clonotypes.

Notes on this clone: Its antigen is still unknown.

Germline V gene data show CDR1 as SGHAT and CDR2 as FQNNGV. Losses at the gene ends were 0 bases for V and 3 bases for J; bases not matched to a gene: 7. This CDR3 has 16 residues. From CD4+ cells came CD45RA+ naive and CD45RA-negative memory subsets. Here immunoSEQ multiplex PCR was the method, and the copy in TCRdb shows in-frame clones only, minus some. The sample has 850,000 to 1,100,000 clones, 70% to 85% seen once; the top ten hold almost 0.9%. The chain joins TRBV11-2 to TRBJ1-2, with 7 bases that match TRBD1. Material: memory CD4+ T cells from PBMCs. As for subset: CD45RA-negative fraction. The receptor was isolated from a man younger than 35 in good health. Some clones in this sample may be carry-over from other donors' samples. DNA of the CDR3: TGTGCCAGCAGCTTAGAATCGACAGGGTGGGACTATGGCTACACCTTC. Translating gives CASSLESTGWDYGYTF.